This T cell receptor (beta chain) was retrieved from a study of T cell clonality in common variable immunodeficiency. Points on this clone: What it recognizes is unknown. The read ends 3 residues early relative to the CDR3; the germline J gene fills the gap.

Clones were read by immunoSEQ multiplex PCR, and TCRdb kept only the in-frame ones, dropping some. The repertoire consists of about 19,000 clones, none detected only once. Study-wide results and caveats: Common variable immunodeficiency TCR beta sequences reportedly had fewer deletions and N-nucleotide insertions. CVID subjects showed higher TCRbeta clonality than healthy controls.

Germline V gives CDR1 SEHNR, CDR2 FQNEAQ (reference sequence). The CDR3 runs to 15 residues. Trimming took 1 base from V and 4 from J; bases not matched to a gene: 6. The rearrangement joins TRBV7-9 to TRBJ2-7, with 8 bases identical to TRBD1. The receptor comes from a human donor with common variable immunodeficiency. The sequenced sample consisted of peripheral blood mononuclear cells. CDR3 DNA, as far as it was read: TGTGCCAGCAGCTTAGGGCAGGGGGCTTTGTACGAG. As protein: CASSLGQGALYE. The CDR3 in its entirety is CASSLGQGALYEQYF.